This TCR beta chain emerged from a study of beta chain features in type 1 diabetes. Findings and caveats of the study: TCRB rearrangement may or may not be influenced by HLA type; here this remained unresolved. Any PCR bias toward short templates would affect both groups alike. TCRB CDR3 length was moderately but significantly reduced in all four CD4+ subsets of Type 1 diabetes patients.

Since all of the isolated RNA was reverse transcribed, expressed TCRB transcripts were what got sequenced. Naive, central memory and regulatory T cell samples averaged roughly 3.6 million immunoSEQ reads each. Method: immunoSEQ multiplex PCR; TCRdb's copy keeps in-frame clones and lacks some. Of about 340,000 clones in the sample, 13% are singletons; the top ten hold roughly 0.015%. Note on this clone: Antigen: not known. This CDR3 is also generated by other DNA sequences in the sample.

The CDR3 consists of 12 residues. The V gene lost 0 bases and the J gene lost 7 bases, with 7 bases spanning the gap. The germline V gene encodes CDR1 GTSNPN and CDR2 SVGIG (reference sequence). Sorted populations all exceeded 98% purity. The source of this sequence is a woman aged 18-29 years with type 1 diabetes. Sequencing used naive CD4+ T cells from blood. The chain links TRBV30 to TRBJ2-1, with D possibly being TRBD2 (5 bases). CDR3 in DNA: TGTGCCTGGAGTGTACGGGGAAATGAGCAGTTCTTC. Translation gives CAWSVRGNEQFF.